This TCR beta chain was obtained from a study of CD8+ T cells in alopecia areata. Overall study findings and caveats: Sequencing of scalp tissue also captures the resident alphabeta T cells of normal skin. Scalp lesions, especially in alopecia totalis/universalis, had higher clonality than normal scalp. In patients, TCRs were shared less clearly than in mice, and HLA may possibly be involved.

The table lists this clone with a few counts. The antigen is not known. V lost 0 bases and J lost 5, with 16 bases in between. From germline, CDR1 is MNHEY and CDR2 SVGAGI. The CDR3 runs to 16 residues. The researchers isolated CD4+ and CD8+ T cells from PBMCs by sorting. cDNA prepared by RNA extraction and subsequent reverse transcription served as the template for sequencing. This table comes from immunoSEQ multiplex PCR, and its TCRdb copy is limited to in-frame clones, with some not included. This table has around 120,000 clones, 55% to 80% appearing once. Specimen: CD4+ T cells sorted from blood. This clonotype originated in a human donor in good health. The V gene is TRBV6-5, the J gene TRBJ2-5; either TRBD1 or TRBD2 may fit D (5 bases each). Written as DNA, the CDR3 is TGTGCCAGCAGTTACTCCACTACGTGGGGGACGGAGACCCAGTACTTC. This translates into CASSYSTTWGTETQYF.